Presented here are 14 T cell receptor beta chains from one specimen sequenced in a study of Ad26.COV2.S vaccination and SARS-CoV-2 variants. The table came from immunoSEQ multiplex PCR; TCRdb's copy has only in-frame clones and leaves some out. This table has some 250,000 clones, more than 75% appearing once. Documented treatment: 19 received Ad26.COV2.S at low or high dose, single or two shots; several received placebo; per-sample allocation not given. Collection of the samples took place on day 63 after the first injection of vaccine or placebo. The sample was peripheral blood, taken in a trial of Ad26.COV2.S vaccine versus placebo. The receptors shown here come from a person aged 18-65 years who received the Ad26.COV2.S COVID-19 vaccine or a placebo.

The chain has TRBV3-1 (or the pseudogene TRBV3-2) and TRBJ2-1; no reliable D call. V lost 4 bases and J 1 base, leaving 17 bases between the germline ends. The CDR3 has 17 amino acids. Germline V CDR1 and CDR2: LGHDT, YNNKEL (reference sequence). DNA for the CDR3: TGTGCCAGCAGCCCAGGCGCGACTTTAGGGTCCTACAATGAGCAGTTCTTC. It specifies CASSPGATLGSYNEQFF.

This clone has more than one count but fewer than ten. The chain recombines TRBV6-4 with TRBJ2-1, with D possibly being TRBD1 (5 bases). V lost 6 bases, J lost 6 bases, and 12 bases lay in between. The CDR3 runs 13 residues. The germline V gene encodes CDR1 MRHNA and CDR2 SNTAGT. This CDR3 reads CASSPDSTNEQFF. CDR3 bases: TGTGCCAGCAGCCCAGACAGTACCAATGAGCAGTTCTTC.

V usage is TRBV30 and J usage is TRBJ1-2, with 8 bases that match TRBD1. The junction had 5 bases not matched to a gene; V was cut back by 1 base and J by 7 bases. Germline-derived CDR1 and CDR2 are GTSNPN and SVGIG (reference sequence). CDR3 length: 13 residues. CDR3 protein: CAWSGTGKSGYTF. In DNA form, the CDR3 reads TGTGCCTGGAGTGGGACAGGGAAAAGTGGCTACACCTTC.

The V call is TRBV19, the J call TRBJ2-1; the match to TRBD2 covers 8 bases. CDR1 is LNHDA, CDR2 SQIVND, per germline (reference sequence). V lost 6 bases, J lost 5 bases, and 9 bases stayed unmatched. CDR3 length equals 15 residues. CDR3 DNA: TGTGCCAGTAGCGAGATAGCGGGAACGAACAATGAGCAGTTCTTC. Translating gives CASSEIAGTNNEQFF.

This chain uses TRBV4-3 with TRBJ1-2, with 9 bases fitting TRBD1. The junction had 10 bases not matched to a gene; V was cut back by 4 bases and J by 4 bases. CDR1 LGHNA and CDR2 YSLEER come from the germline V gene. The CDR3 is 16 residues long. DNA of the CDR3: TGCGCCAGCAGCCCCTCGGGTTCGACAGGGGGCTATGGCTACACCTTC. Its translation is CASSPSGSTGGYGYTF.

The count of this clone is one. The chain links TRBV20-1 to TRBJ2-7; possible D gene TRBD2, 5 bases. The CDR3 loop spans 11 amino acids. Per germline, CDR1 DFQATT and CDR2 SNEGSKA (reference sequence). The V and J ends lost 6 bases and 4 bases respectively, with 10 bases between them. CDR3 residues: CSAPDWYEQYF. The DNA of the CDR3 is TGCAGTGCCCCGGACTGGTACGAGCAGTACTTC.

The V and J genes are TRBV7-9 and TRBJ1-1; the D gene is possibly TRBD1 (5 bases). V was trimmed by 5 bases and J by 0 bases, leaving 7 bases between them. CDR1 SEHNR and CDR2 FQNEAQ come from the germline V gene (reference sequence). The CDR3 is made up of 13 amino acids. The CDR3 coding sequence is TGTGCCAGCAGCCTACAGGTGAACACTGAAGCTTTCTTT. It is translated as CASSLQVNTEAFF.

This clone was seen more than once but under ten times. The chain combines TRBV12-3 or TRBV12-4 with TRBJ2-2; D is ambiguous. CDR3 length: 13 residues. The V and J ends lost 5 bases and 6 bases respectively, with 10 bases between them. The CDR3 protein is CASSPYWAGELFF. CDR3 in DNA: TGTGCCAGCAGTCCCTACTGGGCCGGGGAGCTGTTTTTT.

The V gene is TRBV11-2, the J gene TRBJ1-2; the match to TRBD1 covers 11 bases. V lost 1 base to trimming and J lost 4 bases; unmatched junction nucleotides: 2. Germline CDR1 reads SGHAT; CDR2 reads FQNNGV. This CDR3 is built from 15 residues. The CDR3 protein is CASSLGTGGFYGYTF. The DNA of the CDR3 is TGTGCCAGCAGCTTAGGGACAGGGGGCTTCTATGGCTACACCTTC. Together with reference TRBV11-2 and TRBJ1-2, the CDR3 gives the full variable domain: EAGVAQSPRYKIIEKRQSVAFWCNPISGHATLYWYQQILGQGPKLLIQFQNNGVVDDSQLPKDRFSAERLKGVDSTLKIQPAKLEDSAVYLCASSLGTGGFYGYTFGSGTRLTVV.

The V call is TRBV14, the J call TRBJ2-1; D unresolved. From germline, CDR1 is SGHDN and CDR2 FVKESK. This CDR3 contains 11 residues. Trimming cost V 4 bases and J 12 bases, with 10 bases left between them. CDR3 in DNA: TGTGCCAGCAGCCGCGGCGTTGGGCAGTTCTTC. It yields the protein CASSRGVGQFF.

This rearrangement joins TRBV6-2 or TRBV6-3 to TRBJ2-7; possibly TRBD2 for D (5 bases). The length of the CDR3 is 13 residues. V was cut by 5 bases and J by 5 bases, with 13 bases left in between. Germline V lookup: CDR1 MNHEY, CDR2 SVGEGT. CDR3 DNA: TGTGCCAGCAGTCGTCGAATGAGGGACGAGCAGTACTTC. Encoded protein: CASSRRMRDEQYF.

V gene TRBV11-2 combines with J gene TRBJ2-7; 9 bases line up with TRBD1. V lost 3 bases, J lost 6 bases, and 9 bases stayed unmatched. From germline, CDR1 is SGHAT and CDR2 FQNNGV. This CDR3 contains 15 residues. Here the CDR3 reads CASSFGQGHVGEQYF. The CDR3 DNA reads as TGTGCCAGCAGCTTCGGACAGGGGCATGTAGGCGAGCAGTACTTC.

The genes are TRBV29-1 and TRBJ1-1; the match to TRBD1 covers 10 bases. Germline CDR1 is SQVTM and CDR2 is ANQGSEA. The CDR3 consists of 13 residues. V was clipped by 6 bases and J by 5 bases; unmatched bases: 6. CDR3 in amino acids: CSVGGGQGTEAFF. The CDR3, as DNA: TGCAGCGTAGGGGGGGGACAGGGGACTGAAGCTTTCTTT.

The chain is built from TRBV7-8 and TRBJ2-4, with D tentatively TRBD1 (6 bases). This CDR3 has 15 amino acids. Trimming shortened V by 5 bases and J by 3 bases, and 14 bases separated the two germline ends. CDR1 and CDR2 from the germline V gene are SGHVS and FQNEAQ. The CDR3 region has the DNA TGTGCCAGCAGCCCCTACAGGGTTGTCAAAAACATTCAGTACTTC. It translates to CASSPYRVVKNIQYF. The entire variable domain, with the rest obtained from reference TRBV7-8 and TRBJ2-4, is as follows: GAGVSQSPRYKVAKRGQDVALRCDPISGHVSLFWYQQALGQGPEFLTYFQNEAQLDKSGLPSDRFFAERPEGSVSTLKIQRTQQEDSAVYLCASSPYRVVKNIQYFGAGTRLSVL.